The clone carrying this T cell receptor beta chain showed up many times. Its antigen is unknown. RNA transcripts gave rise to amplified TCR beta CDR3 regions. A first-round RT-PCR of the TCR CDR3 used the HTBI primer set. MiXCR was run by TCRdb on the multiplex PCR reads, yielding one entry per CDR3 protein. The table lists fewer than 650,000 distinct CDR3 sequences, over 12% of them singletons. This sample stems from a study of T cells in Graves' hyperthyroidism and ophthalmopathy. Study-wide results and caveats: Ophthalmopathy could be told apart from stable hyperthyroidism with a 13 V-J model. Ophthalmopathy, which appeared later, was predicted by the model a median approximately six months before onset. Most clonotypes expanded in the thyroid (above 0.001) were also present in blood.

The CDR3 has 15 amino acids. After removal of 3 bases from V and 7 bases from J, the junction contained 4 bases not matched to a gene. Germline CDR1 reads MNHEY; CDR2 reads SMNVEV (reference sequence). Sequencing input: blood. The TCR originated in a young woman with Graves' ophthalmopathy. The V and J genes are TRBV27 and TRBJ2-1; 12 nucleotides agree with TRBD2. In DNA, the CDR3 is TGTGCCAGCAGTTTGGGGACTAGCGGGCGTAATGAGCAGTTCTTC. Encoded protein: CASSLGTSGRNEQFF.